This T cell receptor (beta chain) was sequenced during a study of identical twins. General observations from the study: Shared out-of-frame alpha sequences (those common to twins) showed excess low generation probability. Compared with models, monozygotic twins showed more out-of-frame TCR alpha sharing. There is a chance that invariant MAIT and iNKT cells partially muddied zero-insertion analyses.

MiXCR, run by TCRdb on the 5' RACE reads, gives a single entry per CDR3 protein. This sample carries some 570,000 distinct CDR3 sequences, around 24% of them seen once, and the ten largest clones take 0.4% to 0.6%. Everyone who gave samples was a healthy Caucasian. Turning to this clonotype: Its matching antigen is unknown.

CDR1 is SGHNT and CDR2 is YENEEA in the germline V gene. CDR3 size: 17 residues. With 0 bases removed from V and 0 bases from J, the gap between germline ends came to 11 bases. The same sample was also studied in work on yellow fever vaccine responses in identical twins.

The J gene is TRBJ2-2, the V gene TRBV11-3; a possible D gene is TRBD1 (5 bases). Sequencing was carried out using CD4+ T cells sorted from blood. The TCR was taken from a woman in her late teens or twenties in good health. The CDR3 spells CASSLDWGRANTGELFF. CDR3 sequence (DNA): TGTGCCAGCAGCTTAGATTGGGGCAGGGCGAACACCGGGGAGCTGTTTTTT.